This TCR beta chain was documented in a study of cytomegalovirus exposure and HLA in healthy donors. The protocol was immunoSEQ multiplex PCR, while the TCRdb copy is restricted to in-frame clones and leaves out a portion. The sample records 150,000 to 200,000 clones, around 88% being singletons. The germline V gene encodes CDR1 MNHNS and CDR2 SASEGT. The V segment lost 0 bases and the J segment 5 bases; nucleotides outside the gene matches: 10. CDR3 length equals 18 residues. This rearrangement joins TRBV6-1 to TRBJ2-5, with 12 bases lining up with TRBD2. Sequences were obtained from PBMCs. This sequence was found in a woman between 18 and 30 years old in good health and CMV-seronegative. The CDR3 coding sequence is TGTGCCAGCAGTGAAGCCCGGACTAGCGGGGCGTATAAGGAGACCCAGTACTTC. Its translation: CASSEARTSGAYKETQYF.